The rows below give T cell receptor beta chains drawn from one sample of a study of blood T cell repertoires in COVID-19. The repertoire was sequenced with immunoSEQ multiplex PCR; TCRdb's copy has only in-frame clones and lacks some. Altogether 110,000 or so clones are present, around 81% being singletons, with the ten largest covering 4% to 4.5%. The sample consisted of peripheral blood. These receptors all stem from a woman aged 70 to 79 with acute or convalescent COVID-19. The CDR3 runs from the conserved cysteine through the conserved F or W. D genes are given only for firm matches. Clone size appears in some rows only: once, few, many, or a class for an expanded clone.

j_call,clone_size,v_call,d_call,cdr3_nt,cdr3_aa
TRBJ2-3,-,TRBV7-3,-,TGTGCCAGCAGCCCCGGTTTGTCTAGAGATACGCAGTATTTT,CASSPGLSRDTQYF
TRBJ2-1,-,TRBV19,TRBD2,TGTGCCAGTAGTACTCGGGGGGGCCAAGCCTACAATGAGCAGTTCTTC,CASSTRGGQAYNEQFF
TRBJ1-2,-,TRBV9,-,TGTGCCAGCAGGGGCCGGGGACAACCTCTATGGGGCTACACCTTC,CASRGRGQPLWGYTF
TRBJ2-7,once,TRBV15,-,TGTGCCACCAGCAGCCCAGGGGAGGGGGAGCAGTACTTC,CATSSPGEGEQYF
TRBJ1-1,-,TRBV28,TRBD1,TGTGCCAGCAGTTTGCCCAACAGGGGGCAGACTGAAGCTTTCTTT,CASSLPNRGQTEAFF
TRBJ1-6,-,TRBV7-9,-,TGTGCCAGCAGCTCCACCGTCGCGGGCCCGTTATCACCCCTCCACTTT,CASSSTVAGPLSPLHF
TRBJ1-2,-,TRBV4-2,TRBD1,TGTGCCAGCAGCCAGGGGACAGGTCATAACTATGGCTACACCTTC,CASSQGTGHNYGYTF
TRBJ1-4,-,TRBV27,-,TGTGCCAGCAGTTTTTCAGGCGGCGGGGCAACTAATGAAAAACTGTTTTTT,CASSFSGGGATNEKLFF
TRBJ2-7,-,TRBV5-6,TRBD1,TGTGCCAGCAGCTTGGACAGGGGACGCGAGCAGTACTTC,CASSLDRGREQYF
TRBJ2-5,-,TRBV7-9,-,TGTGCCAGCAGCTTAGGATCCGCCAGGACCCAGTACTTC,CASSLGSARTQYF
TRBJ1-2,-,TRBV10-3,-,TGTGCCTTGAGACGGGAAAACTATGGCTACACCTTC,CALRRENYGYTF
TRBJ2-2,-,TRBV2,TRBD2,TGTGCCAGCCGATGGGGGGGGAACACCGGGGAGCTGTTTTTT,CASRWGGNTGELFF
TRBJ1-2,once,TRBV3-1/TRBV3-2,-,TGTGCCAGCAGCCAAGTAACGGGGGTTAACTATGGCTACACCTTC,CASSQVTGVNYGYTF
TRBJ1-1,-,TRBV27,TRBD1,TGTGCCAGCTCCCAGGGGGGATGGGGAACTGAAGCTTTCTTT,CASSQGGWGTEAFF
TRBJ2-4,-,TRBV12-2,-,TGTGCAAGTCGCCCGGGGGGTACAGTTAACATTCAGTACTTC,CASRPGGTVNIQYF
TRBJ2-4,-,TRBV19,-,TGTGCCAGTAGTATATCCAGGGAAATCAACATTCAGTACTTC,CASSISREINIQYF
TRBJ2-3,-,TRBV4-2,-,TGTGCCAGCAGCCACCCCGGTCGGGACTCTCCTATCTATACGCAGTATTTT,CASSHPGRDSPIYTQYF
TRBJ1-2,-,TRBV6-2/TRBV6-3,-,TGTGCCAGCAGTTACTCGGCAGACACTAACTATGGCTACACCTTC,CASSYSADTNYGYTF
TRBJ1-5,-,TRBV18,-,TGTGCCAGCTCACATCCGGGACAAGGTCAGCCCCAGCATTTT,CASSHPGQGQPQHF
TRBJ1-6,-,TRBV7-2,-,TGTGCCAGCAGCCTACGGAACAGCATTAATTCACCCCTCCACTTT,CASSLRNSINSPLHF
TRBJ1-1,-,TRBV18,-,TGTGCCAGCTCAGGGACAAGAGCGACTGAAGCTTTCTTT,CASSGTRATEAFF
TRBJ2-7,-,TRBV27,TRBD1,TGTGCCAGCAGTGCAAAACGGGACAGGGGGCTCTACGAGCAGTACTTC,CASSAKRDRGLYEQYF
TRBJ2-5,-,TRBV2,TRBD1,TGTGCCAGCAGTTCTGACAGGGGGCATGGAGAGACCCAGTACTTC,CASSSDRGHGETQYF
TRBJ1-6,-,TRBV6-1,TRBD1,TGTGCCAGCAGTGAACAGGGACAGGGGATGAATAATTCACCCCTCCACTTT,CASSEQGQGMNNSPLHF
TRBJ1-2,-,TRBV11-2,TRBD1,TGTGCCAGCAGCTTGGACGGACAGGGGGCCAGCTATGGCTACACCTTC,CASSLDGQGASYGYTF
TRBJ1-1,few,TRBV3-1/TRBV3-2,-,TGTGCCAGCAGCCAAGATCTGGGGGGTTGGAACACTGAAGCTTTCTTT,CASSQDLGGWNTEAFF
TRBJ1-2,-,TRBV6-5,-,TGTGCCAGCACGCGGAGTGATGGCTACACCTTC,CASTRSDGYTF
TRBJ1-2,-,TRBV7-2,TRBD1,TGTGCCAGCAGCCCCGACAGGGAGGATGGCTACACCTTC,CASSPDREDGYTF
TRBJ1-2,-,TRBV9,-,TGTGCCAGCAGCGCTCAAAGGGGGGGTCACTATGGCTACACCTTC,CASSAQRGGHYGYTF
TRBJ2-2,-,TRBV27,TRBD2,TGTGCCAGCAGTCGAACGGGGGGGCGGGGCGGGGAGCTGTTTTTT,CASSRTGGRGGELFF
TRBJ2-6,-,TRBV14,-,TGTGCCAGCAGCAGTTTAGGGGCTGGGGCCAACGTCCTGACTTTC,CASSSLGAGANVLTF